One and the same sample provided the 25 T cell receptor beta chains below, sequenced in a study of technical replicates of blood from a handful of donors. Generated by immunoSEQ multiplex PCR, the TCRdb table keeps only in-frame clones and is missing some. The data contain about 85,000 clones, 90% to 95% of them singletons. The sample comprised T cells isolated from PBMCs. These receptor sequences come from a human donor in good health.

The genes are TRBV5-6 and TRBJ2-1, with 11 nucleotides matching TRBD2. Germline CDR1 SGHDT, CDR2 YYEEEE. The CDR3 totals 15 residues. V was pared by 4 bases and J by 3 bases, with 3 bases of the junction left unmatched. This chain's CDR3 is CASSLLAGDYNEQFF. The DNA for the CDR3 is TGTGCCAGCAGCCTACTAGCGGGAGACTACAATGAGCAGTTCTTC.

The chain combines TRBV7-9 with TRBJ2-7; 12 bases agree with TRBD2. CDR3 length: 14 amino acids. Per germline, CDR1 SEHNR and CDR2 FQNEAQ (reference sequence). The ends lost 5 bases at V and 9 bases at J; junction bases unmatched: 8. The CDR3 sequence is CASSVGLAGNVQYF. The CDR3 bases are TGTGCCAGCAGCGTCGGACTAGCGGGGAACGTGCAGTACTTC.

The rearrangement uses TRBV2 and TRBJ2-6, with a weak D call TRBD2 (6 bases). This CDR3 contains 18 residues. Per germline, CDR1 SNHLY and CDR2 FYNNEI. The germline V and J ends were trimmed by 11 bases and 3 bases, with 26 bases remaining between them. The CDR3 DNA reads TGTGCCTGCTTCTTGAGGGACTCCCCCGGGGATGGGGCCAACGTCCTGACTTTC. It yields the protein CACFLRDSPGDGANVLTF.

The chain uses TRBV29-1 and TRBJ2-7, with TRBD1 matching over 12 bases. V was pared by 7 bases and J by 5 bases, with 9 bases of the junction left unmatched. This CDR3 region has 14 residues. The germline V gene has CDR1 SQVTM and CDR2 ANQGSEA. This CDR3 is CSAITGTGGHEQYF. The CDR3 nucleotides are TGCAGCGCTATCACCGGGACAGGGGGCCACGAGCAGTACTTC.

This clone appeared a few times. Here the CDR3 DNA reads TGTGCCAGCAGTTTAGGGGACAGACAGTCAACTAATGAAAAACTGTTTTTT. Translation gives CASSLGDRQSTNEKLFF. The genes are TRBV27 and TRBJ1-4; 7 bases are shared with TRBD1. Trimming cost V 2 bases and J 0 bases; bases outside gene matches: 6. There are 17 residues in the CDR3. The germline gives CDR1 MNHEY, CDR2 SMNVEV (reference sequence).

V gene TRBV5-1 combines with J gene TRBJ1-1, with D tentatively TRBD1 (6 bases). The CDR3 has 14 amino acids. V gave up 0 bases and J gave up 7 bases, with 13 bases separating them. CDR1 is SGHRS and CDR2 is YFSETQ in the germline V gene. The CDR3 is CASSLGSGVGEAFF. The CDR3, as DNA: TGCGCCAGCAGCTTGGGATCAGGGGTTGGTGAAGCTTTCTTT.

This chain links TRBV15 with TRBJ2-1; maybe TRBD2 (6 bases). With 1 base removed from V and 8 bases from J, the gap between germline ends came to 15 bases. The CDR3 runs to 15 residues. From germline, CDR1 is LNHNV and CDR2 YYDKDF (reference sequence). Written as DNA, the CDR3 is TGTGCCACCAGCAGAGCGGCGGGAAGTGATTATGAGCAGTTCTTC. This encodes CATSRAAGSDYEQFF.

The chain has TRBV27 and TRBJ2-3, with D perhaps matching TRBD2 (5 bases). This CDR3 is 15 amino acids long. Germline assignment: CDR1 MNHEY and CDR2 SMNVEV (reference sequence). The V end was cut by 2 bases, the J end by 4 bases, with 13 bases between. CDR3 DNA: TGTGCCAGCAGTTTAACTAGTAGGGTCCCAGATACGCAGTATTTT. Encoded protein: CASSLTSRVPDTQYF.

This chain connects TRBV19 to TRBJ2-7; 8 bases are a match to TRBD2. V trimming: 6 bases; J trimming: 2 bases; junction bases outside the gene matches: 18. This CDR3 is 18 amino acids long. Germline loops: CDR1 LNHDA, CDR2 SQIVND (reference sequence). CDR3 residues: CASSHDSPGLGGAYEQYF. CDR3 nucleotides: TGTGCCAGTAGCCATGATTCTCCGGGACTAGGGGGGGCCTACGAGCAGTACTTC.

This clone is a singleton in its sample. V gene TRBV4-1 combines with J gene TRBJ1-4, with TRBD1 matching 10 bases. V dropped 1 base and J dropped 8; count of bases not matched to a gene: 10. CDR1 and CDR2 (germline): MGHRA, YSYEKL. This CDR3 region has 17 residues. In DNA form, the CDR3 reads TGCGCCAGCAGCCAAGCCGGGACAGGGGCTTTTATAGAAAAACTGTTTTTT. Protein: CASSQAGTGAFIEKLFF.

The chain is built from TRBV6-6 and TRBJ1-5, with D perhaps matching TRBD1 (6 bases). Germline-derived CDR1 and CDR2 are MNHNY and SVGAGI (reference sequence). This CDR3 spans 15 amino acids. V shed 6 bases and J shed 0 bases, with 12 bases lying between them. DNA for the CDR3: TGTGCCAGCAGAACAGGGATGTATAGCAATCAGCCCCAGCATTTT. It encodes CASRTGMYSNQPQHF.

The J gene is TRBJ1-3, the V gene TRBV10-3, with 9 bases aligning to TRBD1. V lost 8 bases, J lost 2 bases, and 4 bases stayed unmatched. CDR1 is ENHRY and CDR2 is SYGVKD in the germline V gene. This CDR3 has 14 residues. DNA for the CDR3: TGTGCCATCGAACAGGGGGCAGCTGGAAACACCATATATTTT. Amino acid sequence: CAIEQGAAGNTIYF.

The chain carries TRBV30 and TRBJ1-2; perhaps TRBD1 as D (5 bases). The CDR3 runs to 13 residues. CDR1 and CDR2 from the germline V gene are GTSNPN and SVGIG (reference sequence). V was clipped by 4 bases and J by 5 bases, with 14 bases between them. The CDR3, as DNA: TGTGCCTGGATGGGGGGGGAAGGATATGGCTACACCTTC. Its protein product is CAWMGGEGYGYTF.

This sequence joins TRBV29-1 and TRBJ2-7, with 8 bases that match TRBD2. The junction had 7 bases not matched to a gene; V was cut back by 3 bases and J by 6 bases. This CDR3 has 13 amino acids. The V gene's germline CDR1 is SQVTM and CDR2 ANQGSEA. The CDR3 here is CSVEAGLGGEQYF. DNA of the CDR3: TGCAGCGTTGAGGCGGGACTAGGGGGCGAGCAGTACTTC.

The chain couples TRBV5-8 to TRBJ1-6; 9 bases fit TRBD1. Germline CDR1 SGHTS, CDR2 YDEGEE. The length of the CDR3 is 14 residues. The junction had 0 bases not matched to a gene; V was cut back by 0 bases and J by 8 bases. The CDR3 spells CASSLGTGDSPLHF. The CDR3 DNA reads TGTGCCAGCAGCTTGGGGACAGGGGATTCACCCCTCCACTTT.

V is TRBV4-1 and J is TRBJ1-1; the match to TRBD1 covers 8 bases. CDR3 length: 16 residues. V was pared by 5 bases and J by 5 bases, with 13 bases of the junction left unmatched. CDR1 and CDR2 (germline): MGHRA, YSYEKL. CDR3 residues: CASSTTIQGGRTEAFF. CDR3 bases: TGCGCCAGCAGCACAACTATACAGGGGGGAAGGACTGAAGCTTTCTTT.

V usage is TRBV4-1 and J usage is TRBJ2-7; TRBD2 matches 8 bases. V was clipped by 0 bases and J by 5 bases; unmatched bases: 6. The V gene's germline CDR1 is MGHRA and CDR2 YSYEKL. This CDR3 has 15 residues. DNA for the CDR3: TGCGCCAGCAGCCAAGAGTTCAGGCGGGGGGACGAGCAGTACTTC. Protein product: CASSQEFRRGDEQYF.

This clone was counted once. The chain links TRBV9 to TRBJ2-1; 8 bases match TRBD2. Germline V gene data show CDR1 as SGDLS and CDR2 as YYNGEE. CDR3 length: 17 amino acids. Trimming cost V 0 bases and J 7 bases; bases outside gene matches: 12. The CDR3: CASSVDRGLEFRNEQFF. In DNA form, the CDR3 reads TGTGCCAGCAGCGTAGATCGGGGACTAGAGTTTAGGAATGAGCAGTTCTTC.

This sequence joins TRBV19 and TRBJ1-2, with 9 nucleotides matching TRBD1. The germline V gene has CDR1 LNHDA and CDR2 SQIVND (reference sequence). Unmatched junction bases numbered 7, after V lost 4 bases and J lost 4 bases. This CDR3 is built from 15 residues. The CDR3 DNA reads as TGTGCCAGTAGTAAAAGAACAGGGGGCGGCTATGGCTACACCTTC. Its protein is CASSKRTGGGYGYTF. Complete variable domain (other parts from reference TRBV19 and TRBJ1-2): DGGITQSPKYLFRKEGQNVTLSCEQNLNHDAMYWYRQDPGQGLRLIYYSQIVNDFQKGDIAEGYSVSREKKESFPLTVTSAQKNPTAFYLCASSKRTGGGYGYTFGSGTRLTVV.

The table lists this clone with a few counts. The V and J genes are TRBV27 and TRBJ2-1; 7 bases map to TRBD2. The CDR3 is 13 amino acids. CDR1 is MNHEY, CDR2 SMNVEV, per germline (reference sequence). Trimming at V came to 8 bases and at J to 7 bases, leaving 8 bases not matched to a gene. Here the CDR3 reads CASAGTTLNEQFF. The CDR3 DNA reads as TGTGCCAGCGCCGGGACTACGTTGAATGAGCAGTTCTTC.

The rearrangement links TRBV6-1 to TRBJ1-6; D is unresolved. CDR3 length equals 15 residues. Germline CDR1 reads MNHNS; CDR2 reads SASEGT. V lost 3 bases and J 5 bases, leaving 11 bases between the germline ends. CDR3 sequence reads: CASSEFGSNNSPLHF. The CDR3 DNA reads TGTGCCAGCAGTGAGTTTGGCAGTAATAATTCACCCCTCCACTTT.

V usage is TRBV27 and J usage is TRBJ1-2, with D unresolved. Germline V gene data show CDR1 as MNHEY and CDR2 as SMNVEV (reference sequence). With 5 bases removed from V and 0 bases from J, the gap between germline ends came to 7 bases. There are 13 residues in the CDR3. The CDR3 DNA is TGTGCCAGCAGTCCCCGGGCTAACTATGGCTACACCTTC. As protein: CASSPRANYGYTF.

The gene calls are TRBV29-1 and TRBJ1-1; 8 bases align to TRBD1. V lost 7 bases, J lost 0 bases, and 4 bases stayed unmatched. The CDR3 runs 13 residues. Germline CDR1 reads SQVTM; CDR2 reads ANQGSEA. CDR3 sequence reads: CSARGRMNTEAFF. CDR3 nucleotides: TGCAGCGCCAGGGGGCGGATGAACACTGAAGCTTTCTTT.

This chain uses TRBV5-6 with TRBJ2-1, with 11 bases that match TRBD1. Trimming cost V 4 bases and J 8 bases; bases outside gene matches: 8. The CDR3 covers 15 residues. CDR1 and CDR2 from the germline V gene are SGHDT and YYEEEE. CDR3 in DNA: TGTGCCAGCAGCCCGGACAGGGGGCTTCAGCATGAGCAGTTCTTC. As protein: CASSPDRGLQHEQFF.

The chain is built from TRBV28 and TRBJ2-5, with D hard to call. Germline V lookup: CDR1 MDHEN, CDR2 SYDVKM. The CDR3 covers 14 residues. Trimming removed 5 bases from V and 5 bases from J, with 15 bases in between. In nucleotides, the CDR3 is TGTGCCAGCAGTCCCGCCCCAGGTTGGGAGACCCAGTACTTC. Protein sequence: CASSPAPGWETQYF.